These 7 T cell receptor beta chains were sequenced from one sample in a study of CD4 T cells in relation to SARS-CoV-2 and coronaviruses. Sequencing used immunoSEQ multiplex PCR; TCRdb keeps in-frame clones, though not all of them. The sample records about 30,000 clones, 65% to 80% being singletons. These receptors have no known antigen. Sequenced material: memory CD4+ T cells from PBMCs, cultured in vitro. The source is an adult with COVID-19.

In its sample, this clone was seen a few times. The chain carries TRBV19 and TRBJ2-5; 10 positions agree with TRBD1. Losses at the gene ends were 5 bases for V and 4 bases for J; bases not matched to a gene: 1. The CDR3 covers 13 residues. CDR1 LNHDA and CDR2 SQIVND come from the germline V gene (reference sequence). In DNA form, the CDR3 reads TGTGCCAGTAGTTGGGACAGGGGAGAGACCCAGTACTTC. It specifies CASSWDRGETQYF.

This sequence joins TRBV2 and TRBJ1-1; D unclear. Germline loops: CDR1 SNHLY, CDR2 FYNNEI. Trimming cost V 1 base and J 7 bases, with 7 bases left between them. This CDR3 contains 12 residues. The CDR3 DNA reads TGTGCCAGCAGTGAAGTCTACGGTGAAGCTTTCTTT. Translated, it gives CASSEVYGEAFF.

The rearrangement uses TRBV18 and TRBJ2-7, with 13 bases fitting TRBD2. The length of the CDR3 is 16 residues. Germline V lookup: CDR1 KGHSH, CDR2 LQKENI. J was trimmed by 2 bases and V by 1 base; bases with no gene match: 2. CDR3 sequence reads: CASSPRTSGRPYEQYF. The CDR3 DNA reads as TGTGCCAGCTCACCACGGACTAGCGGGAGACCCTACGAGCAGTACTTC.

This clone was seen just once. V usage is TRBV6-5 and J usage is TRBJ1-3; a weak D match, TRBD1 (6 bases). Trimming removed 6 bases at V and 0 bases at J, with 12 bases between. The CDR3 is 15 amino acids. Germline assignment: CDR1 MNHEY and CDR2 SVGAGI. The CDR3 protein is CASRAGQFSGNTIYF. The CDR3 DNA follows: TGTGCCAGCAGAGCGGGACAATTCTCTGGAAACACCATATATTTT.

This chain joins TRBV18 and TRBJ2-3, with D perhaps TRBD1 (6 bases). Germline CDR1 and CDR2: KGHSH and LQKENI. The V and J ends lost 2 bases and 4 bases respectively, with 10 bases between them. The CDR3 covers 14 residues. The CDR3 sequence: CASSPRQDPDTQYF. In DNA, the CDR3 is TGTGCCAGCTCACCAAGACAGGACCCAGATACGCAGTATTTT.

This clone has a handful of counts. This chain uses TRBV19 with TRBJ2-2; D remains unclear. The CDR3 covers 11 residues. From germline, CDR1 is LNHDA and CDR2 SQIVND (reference sequence). V was trimmed by 3 bases and J by 8 bases, leaving 4 bases between them. The CDR3 region is CASSMVGELFF. In nucleotides, the CDR3 is TGTGCCAGTAGTATGGTTGGGGAGCTGTTTTTT. The full variable domain, completed using reference TRBV19 and TRBJ2-2, is DGGITQSPKYLFRKEGQNVTLSCEQNLNHDAMYWYRQDPGQGLRLIYYSQIVNDFQKGDIAEGYSVSREKKESFPLTVTSAQKNPTAFYLCASSMVGELFFGEGSRLTVL.

The chain joins TRBV4-1 to TRBJ2-2; TRBD2 agrees at 10 bases. Germline CDR1 reads MGHRA; CDR2 reads YSYEKL. The V gene end was trimmed by 2 bases and the J gene end by 1 base; junction bases not matched to a gene: 1. This CDR3 is built from 16 residues. CDR3 DNA sequence: TGCGCCAGCAGCCAACGGACTAGCGGGAACACCGGGGAGCTGTTTTTT. This gives the protein CASSQRTSGNTGELFF.